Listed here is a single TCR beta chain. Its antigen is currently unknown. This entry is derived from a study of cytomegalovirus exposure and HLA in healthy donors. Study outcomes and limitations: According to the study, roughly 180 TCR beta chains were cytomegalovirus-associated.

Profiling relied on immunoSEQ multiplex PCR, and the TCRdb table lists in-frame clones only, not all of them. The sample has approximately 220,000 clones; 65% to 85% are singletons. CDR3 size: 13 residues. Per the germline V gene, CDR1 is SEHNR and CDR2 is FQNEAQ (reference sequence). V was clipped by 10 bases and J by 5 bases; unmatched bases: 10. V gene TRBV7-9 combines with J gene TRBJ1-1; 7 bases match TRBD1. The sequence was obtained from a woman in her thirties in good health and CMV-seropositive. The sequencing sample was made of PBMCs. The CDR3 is CATPGPRGTEAFF. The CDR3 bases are TGTGCCACCCCAGGTCCCAGGGGGACTGAAGCTTTCTTT.